A selection of T cell receptor beta chains follows, all from one sample in a study of T-cell reconstitution after alpha-beta-depleted transplantation in children. TCRdb used MiXCR to reprocess the PCR reads, holding one entry per CDR3 protein. The sample lists hundreds of thousands of distinct CDR3 sequences, around 14% occurring once. The sequencing here drew on PBMCs, taken before TCRalphabeta/CD19-depleted stem cell transplant. These receptors all come from a girl aged 2-10 years with congenital amegakaryocytic thrombocytopenia, due to receive a stem cell transplant. Each CDR3 is given with its conserved first and last residue. A D gene is named only where the DNA matches it firmly.

>TRBV12-3/TRBV12-4|TRBJ2-1|-
CASSQISYNEQFF
>TRBV20-1|TRBJ1-1|-
CSASPRLGDTEAFF
>TRBV7-6|TRBJ2-5|-
CASSLEAGSGQETQYF
>TRBV28|TRBJ1-2|-
CASSLRVFILTNYGYTF
>TRBV5-1|TRBJ2-5|-
CASSAVLAQGNQETQYF
>TRBV7-9|TRBJ2-5|-
CASSLVGTRQETQYF
>TRBV12-3/TRBV12-4|TRBJ2-7|-
CASSFSRGAPYEQYF
>TRBV7-8|TRBJ2-1|-
CASSLSRVIVNEQFF
>TRBV7-9|TRBJ1-6|TRBD1
CASSLPGRDRATF
>TRBV12-3/TRBV12-4|TRBJ2-4|-
CASSPEGNIQYF
>TRBV18|TRBJ2-7|-
CASTRDGSDGAYEQYF
>TRBV20-1|TRBJ2-7|-
CSGGETSYEQYF
>TRBV18|TRBJ1-1|TRBD1
CASSPRQGPGTEAFF
>TRBV28|TRBJ1-1|TRBD1
CASRTLDPYRGMNTEAFF
>TRBV29-1|TRBJ2-5|TRBD2
CSVDSTGRAKETQYF
>TRBV7-2|TRBJ1-3|-
CASSSGRSSGNTIYF
>TRBV20-1|TRBJ2-2|TRBD2
CSASGLAGGTNTGELFF
>TRBV5-6|TRBJ2-7|-
CASSLLITEDSYEQYF
>TRBV7-6|TRBJ2-5|-
CASSLRVSEETQYF
>TRBV18|TRBJ2-2|TRBD1
CASRWTGTNTGELFF